The sequence of this TCR beta chain was determined in a study of T cells in Graves' hyperthyroidism and ophthalmopathy. Whole-study results and caveats: Most clonotypes expanded in thyroid above 0.001 were likewise present in blood.

RNA transcripts gave rise to amplified TCR beta CDR3 regions. HTBI primers were used for first-round RT-PCR of the TCR CDR3. MiXCR, run by TCRdb on the multiplex PCR reads, gives a single entry per CDR3 protein. This sample has roughly 630,000 distinct CDR3 sequences; around 16% occur once, and the top ten carry under 8%. This clonotype was seen at least ten times. Antigen unknown. Absence of ophthalmopathy progression within 18 months defined stable Graves' hyperthyroidism. The diagnoses drew upon clinical symptoms, serum thyroxine and TRAb, thyroid ultrasound and orbital computed tomography. Over 8 ml fresh peripheral blood yielded the PBMCs. Germline values: CDR1 DFQATT, CDR2 SNEGSKA (reference sequence). Trimming took 3 bases from V and 2 from J, leaving 14 bases between them. This CDR3 is built from 14 residues.

Sequencing was done on a sample of blood. The TCR originated in a woman in her twenties or thirties with Graves' hyperthyroidism. The rearrangement uses TRBV20-1 and TRBJ2-7; D might be TRBD1 (5 bases). The CDR3 region is CSASGPDIAYEQYF. The CDR3 DNA is TGCAGTGCTAGCGGCCCGGACATAGCCTACGAGCAGTACTTC.